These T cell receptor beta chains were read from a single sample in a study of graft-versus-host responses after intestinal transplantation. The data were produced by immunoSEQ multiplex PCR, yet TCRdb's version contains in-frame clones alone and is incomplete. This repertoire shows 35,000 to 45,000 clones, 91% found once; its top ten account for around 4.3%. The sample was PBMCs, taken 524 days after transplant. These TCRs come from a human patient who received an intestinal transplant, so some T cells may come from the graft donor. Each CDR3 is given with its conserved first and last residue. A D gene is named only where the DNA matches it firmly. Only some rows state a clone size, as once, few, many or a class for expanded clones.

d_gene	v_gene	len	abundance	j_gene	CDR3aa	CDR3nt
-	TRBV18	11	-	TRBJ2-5	CASSPGETQYF	TGTGCCAGCTCACCAGGGGAGACCCAGTACTTC
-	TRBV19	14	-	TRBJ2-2	CASIGAGVTGELFF	TGTGCCAGTATTGGGGCAGGGGTTACCGGGGAGCTGTTTTTT
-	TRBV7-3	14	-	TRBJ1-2	CASSLSGGPGGYTF	TGTGCCAGCAGCTTAAGCGGGGGGCCGGGTGGCTACACCTTC
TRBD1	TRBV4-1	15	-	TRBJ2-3	CASSHPQGAADTQYF	TGCGCCAGCAGCCATCCACAGGGGGCGGCAGATACGCAGTATTTT
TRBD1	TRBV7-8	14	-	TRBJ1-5	CASSSDRASQPQHF	TGTGCCAGCAGCTCGGACAGGGCTAGCCAGCCCCAGCATTTT
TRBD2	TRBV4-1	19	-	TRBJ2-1	CASSQTSTRRLAGYNEQFF	TGCGCCAGCAGCCAAACAAGCACCAGGAGACTAGCGGGTTACAATGAGCAGTTCTTC
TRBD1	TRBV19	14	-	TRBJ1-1	CASRDRGMNTEAFF	TGTGCCAGTAGGGACAGGGGGATGAACACTGAAGCTTTCTTT
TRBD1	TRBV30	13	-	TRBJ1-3	CAWRTGGGNTIYF	TGTGCCTGGCGGACAGGGGGGGGAAACACCATATATTTT
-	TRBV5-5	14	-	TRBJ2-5	CASSQGGILETQYF	TGTGCCAGCAGTCAAGGGGGGATTTTAGAGACCCAGTACTTC
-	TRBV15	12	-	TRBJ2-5	CATSRDRETQYF	TGTGCCACCAGCAGAGATCGGGAGACCCAGTACTTC
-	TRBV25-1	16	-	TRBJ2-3	CASSLTGLISTDTQYF	TGTGCCAGCAGTCTGACAGGCCTAATAAGCACAGATACGCAGTATTTT
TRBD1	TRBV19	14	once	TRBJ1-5	CASRDRGLNQPQHF	TGTGCCAGTAGGGACAGGGGGCTCAATCAGCCCCAGCATTTT